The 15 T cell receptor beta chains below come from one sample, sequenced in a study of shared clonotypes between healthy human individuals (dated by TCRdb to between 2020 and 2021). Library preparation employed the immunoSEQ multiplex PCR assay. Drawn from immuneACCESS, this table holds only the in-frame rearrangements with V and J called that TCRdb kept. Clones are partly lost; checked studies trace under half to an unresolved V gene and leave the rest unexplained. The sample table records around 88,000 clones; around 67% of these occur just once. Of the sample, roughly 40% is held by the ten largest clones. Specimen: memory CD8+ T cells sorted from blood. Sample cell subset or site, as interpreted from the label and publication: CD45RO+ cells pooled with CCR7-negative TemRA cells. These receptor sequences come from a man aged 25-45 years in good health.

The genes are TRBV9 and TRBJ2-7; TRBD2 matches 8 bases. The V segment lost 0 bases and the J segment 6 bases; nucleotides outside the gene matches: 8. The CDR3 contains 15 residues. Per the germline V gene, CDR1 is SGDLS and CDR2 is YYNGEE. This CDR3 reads CASSVAATSAGEQYF. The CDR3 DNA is TGTGCCAGCAGCGTAGCCGCGACTAGCGCGGGCGAGCAGTACTTC.

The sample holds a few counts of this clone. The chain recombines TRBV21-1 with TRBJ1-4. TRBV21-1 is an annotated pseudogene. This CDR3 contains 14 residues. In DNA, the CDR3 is TGTGCCAGCACCCAAAGACGGGGAAGGGAAAAACTGTTTTTT. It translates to CASTQRRGREKLFF.

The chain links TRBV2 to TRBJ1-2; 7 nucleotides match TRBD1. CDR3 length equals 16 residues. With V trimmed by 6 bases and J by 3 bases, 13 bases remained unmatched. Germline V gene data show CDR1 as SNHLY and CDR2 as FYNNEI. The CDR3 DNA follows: TGTGCCAGCAGAGACTACCAACAGGGGATGTACTATGGCTACACCTTC. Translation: CASRDYQQGMYYGYTF.

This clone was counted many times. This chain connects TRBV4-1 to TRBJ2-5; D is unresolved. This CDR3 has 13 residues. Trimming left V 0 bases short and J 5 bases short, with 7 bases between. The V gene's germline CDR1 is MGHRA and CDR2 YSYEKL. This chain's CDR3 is CASSQEGSETQYF. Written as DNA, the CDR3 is TGCGCCAGCAGCCAAGAGGGATCGGAGACCCAGTACTTC.

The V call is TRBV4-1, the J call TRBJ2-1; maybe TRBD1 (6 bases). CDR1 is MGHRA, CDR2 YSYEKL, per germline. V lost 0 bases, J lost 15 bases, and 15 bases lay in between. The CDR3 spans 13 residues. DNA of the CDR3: TGCGCCAGCAGCCAAGAAGGACAGCTTAAGATGTTCTTC. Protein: CASSQEGQLKMFF.

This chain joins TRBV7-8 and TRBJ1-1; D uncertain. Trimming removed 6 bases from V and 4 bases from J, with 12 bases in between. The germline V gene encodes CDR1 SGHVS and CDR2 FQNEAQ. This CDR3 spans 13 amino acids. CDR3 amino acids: CASRRSASTEAFF. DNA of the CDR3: TGTGCCAGCAGGCGAAGTGCATCCACTGAAGCTTTCTTT.

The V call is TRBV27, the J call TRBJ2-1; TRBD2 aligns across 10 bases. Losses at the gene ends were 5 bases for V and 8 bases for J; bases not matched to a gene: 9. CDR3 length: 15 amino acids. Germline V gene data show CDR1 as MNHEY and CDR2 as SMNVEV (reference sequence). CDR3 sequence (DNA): TGTGCCAGCAGTCCGCCGACTAGCGGGTTGTATGAGCAGTTCTTC. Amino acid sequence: CASSPPTSGLYEQFF.

The DNA for the CDR3 is TGTGCCAGCAGAGGTGCGGGAGGGGCGGATACGCAGTATTTT. This codes for CASRGAGGADTQYF. The rearrangement joins TRBV6-1 to TRBJ2-3; the match to TRBD2 covers 9 bases. The CDR3 extends over 14 amino acids. V trimming: 6 bases; J trimming: 6 bases; junction bases outside the gene matches: 7. Germline CDR1 is MNHNS and CDR2 is SASEGT.

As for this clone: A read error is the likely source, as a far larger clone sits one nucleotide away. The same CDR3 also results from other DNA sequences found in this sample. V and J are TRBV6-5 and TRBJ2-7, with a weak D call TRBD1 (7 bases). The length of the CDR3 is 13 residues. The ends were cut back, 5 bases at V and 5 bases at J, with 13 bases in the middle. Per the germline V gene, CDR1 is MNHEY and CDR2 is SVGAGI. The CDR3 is CASSRQGGNEQYF. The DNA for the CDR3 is TGTGCCAGCAGTCGACAGGGAGGCAACGAGCAGTACTTC.

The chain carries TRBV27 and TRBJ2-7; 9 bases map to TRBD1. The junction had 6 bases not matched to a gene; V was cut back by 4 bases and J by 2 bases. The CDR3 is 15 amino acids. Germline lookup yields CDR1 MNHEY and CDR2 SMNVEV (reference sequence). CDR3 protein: CASSSAGTGTYEQYF. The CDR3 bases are TGTGCCAGCAGTTCCGCCGGGACAGGGACCTACGAGCAGTACTTC.

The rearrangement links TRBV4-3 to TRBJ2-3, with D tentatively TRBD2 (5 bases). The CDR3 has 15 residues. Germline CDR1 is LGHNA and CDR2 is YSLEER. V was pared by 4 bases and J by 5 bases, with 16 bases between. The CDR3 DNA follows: TGCGCCAGCAGCCCATCCCGAGGAGGTCAAGATACGCAGTATTTT. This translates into CASSPSRGGQDTQYF.

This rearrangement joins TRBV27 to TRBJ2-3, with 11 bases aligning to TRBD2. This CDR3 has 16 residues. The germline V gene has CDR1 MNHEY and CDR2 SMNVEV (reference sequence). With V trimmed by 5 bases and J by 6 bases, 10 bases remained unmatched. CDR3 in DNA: TGTGCCAGCAGTCCCCACACTAGCGGGAGTAACGATACGCAGTATTTT. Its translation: CASSPHTSGSNDTQYF.

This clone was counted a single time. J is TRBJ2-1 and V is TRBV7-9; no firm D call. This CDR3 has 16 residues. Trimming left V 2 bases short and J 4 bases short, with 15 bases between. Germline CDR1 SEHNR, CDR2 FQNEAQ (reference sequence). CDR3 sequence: CASSLSGSPIYNEQFF. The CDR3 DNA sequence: TGTGCCAGCAGCTTATCCGGCTCCCCAATATACAATGAGCAGTTCTTC.

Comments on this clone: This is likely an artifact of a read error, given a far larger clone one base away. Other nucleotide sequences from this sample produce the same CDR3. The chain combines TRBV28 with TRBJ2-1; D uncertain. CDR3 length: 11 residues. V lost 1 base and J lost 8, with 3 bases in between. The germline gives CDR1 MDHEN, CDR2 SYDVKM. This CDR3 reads CASSLYYEQFF. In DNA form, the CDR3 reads TGTGCCAGCAGTTTATACTATGAGCAGTTCTTC. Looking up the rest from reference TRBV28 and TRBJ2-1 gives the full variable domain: DVKVTQSSRYLVKRTGEKVFLECVQDMDHENMFWYRQDPGLGLRLIYFSYDVKMKEKGDIPEGYSVSREKKERFSLILESASTNQTSMYLCASSLYYEQFFGPGTRLTVL.

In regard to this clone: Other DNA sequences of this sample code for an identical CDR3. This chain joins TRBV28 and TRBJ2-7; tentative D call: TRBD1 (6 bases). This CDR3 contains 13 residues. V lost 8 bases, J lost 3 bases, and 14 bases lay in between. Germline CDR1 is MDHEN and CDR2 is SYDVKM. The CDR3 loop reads CASRPGHHYEQYF. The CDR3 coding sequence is TGTGCCAGCCGTCCGGGACACCACTACGAGCAGTACTTC.